The rows below give T cell receptor beta chains drawn from one sample of a study of tumor-infiltrating lymphocytes in localized non-small cell lung cancer. The assay was immunoSEQ multiplex PCR, and TCRdb's table has in-frame clones only and misses some. The sample has some 15,000 clones, approximately 85% seen once. The specimen sequenced was lung tumor tissue. These receptors were collected from a human donor with non-small cell lung cancer. The CDR3 runs from the conserved cysteine through the conserved F or W. D genes are given only for firm matches. Some rows have no size entry. The others give once, few or many, or a class for an expanded clone.

TRBV5-6	.	TRBJ1-6	.	CASSLGGRTIYNSPLHF	TGTGCCAGCAGCTTGGGAGGGCGGACAATCTATAATTCACCCCTCCACTTT
TRBV6-1	.	TRBJ2-7	.	CASSEAGTSYEQYF	TGTGCCAGCAGTGAAGCGGGGACCTCCTACGAGCAGTACTTC
TRBV9	.	TRBJ2-1	.	CASSVGDTGPNEQFF	TGTGCCAGCAGCGTAGGAGACACCGGCCCCAATGAGCAGTTCTTC
TRBV5-1	.	TRBJ2-2	.	CASSLVGRATGELFF	TGCGCCAGCAGCTTGGTGGGCAGGGCCACCGGGGAGCTGTTTTTT
TRBV5-1	.	TRBJ2-3	.	CASSGGTERSDTQYF	TGCGCCAGCAGCGGAGGGACAGAGAGGTCAGATACGCAGTATTTT
TRBV9	.	TRBJ1-1	.	CASSSSGGPTEAFF	TGTGCCAGCAGCTCTAGTGGGGGGCCCACTGAAGCTTTCTTT
TRBV6-5	.	TRBJ1-2	.	CASSNGGLGGYTF	TGTGCCAGCAGTAATGGGGGGTTAGGCGGCTACACCTTC
TRBV6-5	.	TRBJ2-1	.	CASSLPASNEQFF	TGTGCCAGCAGTCTCCCGGCTAGCAATGAGCAGTTCTTC
TRBV2	.	TRBJ2-6	.	CASLRGFGANVLTF	TGTGCCAGTCTTCGGGGCTTTGGGGCCAACGTCCTGACTTTC
TRBV2	.	TRBJ1-6	.	CARGQGRNSPLHF	TGTGCCAGGGGGCAGGGTAGAAATTCACCCCTCCACTTT
TRBV5-4	.	TRBJ2-5	.	CASSLGVGQTQYF	TGTGCCAGCAGCTTGGGGGTGGGGCAGACCCAGTACTTC
TRBV11-2	.	TRBJ2-7	once	CASSLGMGRGYEQYF	TGTGCCAGCAGCTTAGGTATGGGCAGGGGCTACGAGCAGTACTTC
TRBV5-1	TRBD2	TRBJ2-3	.	CASSFSGRVTDTQYF	TGCGCCAGCAGTTTTTCAGGGAGGGTCACAGATACGCAGTATTTT
TRBV6-1	.	TRBJ2-7	.	CASSAPWGRLYF	TGTGCCAGCAGTGCCCCTTGGGGTAGGCTGTACTTC
TRBV19	TRBD1	TRBJ2-7	few	CASSIVGTGASYEQYF	TGTGCCAGTAGTATAGTAGGGACAGGAGCCTCCTACGAGCAGTACTTC